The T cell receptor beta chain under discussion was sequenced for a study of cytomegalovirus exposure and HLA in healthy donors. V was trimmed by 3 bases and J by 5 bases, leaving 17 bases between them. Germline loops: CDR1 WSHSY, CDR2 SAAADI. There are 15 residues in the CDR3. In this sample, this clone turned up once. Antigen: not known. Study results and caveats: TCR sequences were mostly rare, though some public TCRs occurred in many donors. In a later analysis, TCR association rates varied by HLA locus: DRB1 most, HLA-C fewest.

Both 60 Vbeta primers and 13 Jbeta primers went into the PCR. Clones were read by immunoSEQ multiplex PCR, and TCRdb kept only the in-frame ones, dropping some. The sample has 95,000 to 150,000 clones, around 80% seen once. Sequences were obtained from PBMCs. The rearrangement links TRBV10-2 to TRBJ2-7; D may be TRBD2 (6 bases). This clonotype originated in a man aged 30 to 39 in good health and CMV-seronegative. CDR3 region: CASSERGGRAHEQYF. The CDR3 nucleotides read TGCGCCAGCAGTGAAAGGGGAGGCAGGGCCCACGAGCAGTACTTC.